What follows are 30 T cell receptor beta chains derived from one specimen sequenced in a study of blood T cell repertoires in COVID-19. Clones were sequenced by immunoSEQ multiplex PCR, and TCRdb holds only the in-frame ones, with some missing. The data show 30,000 or so clones, more than 75% seen once. The material sequenced was peripheral blood. These receptors were collected from a human donor in a cohort sampled during active COVID-19.

V gene TRBV11-2 combines with J gene TRBJ2-7; D may be TRBD1 (5 bases). Germline V gene lookup returns CDR1 SGHAT and CDR2 FQNNGV. Trimming took off 2 bases at V and 6 bases at J, with 8 bases between the two ends. The CDR3 runs to 12 residues. CDR3 protein: CASSLSGFEQYF. DNA of the CDR3: TGTGCCAGCAGCTTATCAGGGTTCGAGCAGTACTTC. Full variable domain (outside the CDR3, taken from reference TRBV11-2 and TRBJ2-7): EAGVAQSPRYKIIEKRQSVAFWCNPISGHATLYWYQQILGQGPKLLIQFQNNGVVDDSQLPKDRFSAERLKGVDSTLKIQPAKLEDSAVYLCASSLSGFEQYFGPGTRLTVT.

The chain combines TRBV27 with TRBJ2-7; 10 nucleotides line up with TRBD1. The CDR3 totals 15 residues. The V gene's germline CDR1 is MNHEY and CDR2 SMNVEV (reference sequence). The V and J ends lost 1 base and 2 bases, in that order; junction bases with no gene match: 2. Here the CDR3 reads CASSLFGTGAYEQYF. CDR3 nucleotide sequence: TGTGCCAGCAGTTTATTCGGGACAGGGGCCTACGAGCAGTACTTC.

The rearrangement links TRBV10-2 to TRBJ1-2, with 8 bases fitting TRBD1. Germline V gene lookup returns CDR1 WSHSY and CDR2 SAAADI. The J segment lost 0 bases and the V segment lost 6 bases, leaving 3 bases of the junction unmatched. There are 14 residues in the CDR3. The CDR3 DNA reads as TGCGCCAGCAGCTCAGGGGGCTCTAACTATGGCTACACCTTC. Translating it yields CASSSGGSNYGYTF.

The J gene is TRBJ1-6, the V gene TRBV11-1; no definite D call. Germline V gives CDR1 SGHAT, CDR2 FQDESV (reference sequence). The CDR3 sequence is 13 residues long. Trimming stripped 5 bases from V and 6 bases from J, with 8 bases between. DNA for the CDR3: TGTGCCAGCAGCCGACTTATTAATTCACCCCTCCACTTT. Its translation is CASSRLINSPLHF.

V and J are TRBV6-5 and TRBJ2-7; 8 bases are a match to TRBD1. CDR3 length: 14 residues. Germline V CDR1 and CDR2: MNHEY, SVGAGI. V was pared by 6 bases and J by 7 bases, with 11 bases of the junction left unmatched. Written as DNA, the CDR3 is TGTGCCAGCAGCCCGGACAGGGCCCCTATAGAGCAGTACTTC. It encodes CASSPDRAPIEQYF.

This clone was seen once. The CDR3: CSIQNTGELFF. Written as DNA, the CDR3 is TGCAGCATACAGAACACCGGGGAGCTGTTTTTT. The chain uses TRBV29-1 and TRBJ2-2; D is ambiguous. The CDR3 extends over 11 amino acids. Germline V gene sequence: CDR1 SQVTM, CDR2 ANQGSEA. Trimming stripped 8 bases from V and 1 base from J, with 5 bases between.

Of note for this clone: Additional DNA sequences in this sample encode the identical CDR3. This chain connects TRBV5-1 to TRBJ2-3; TRBD1 is a possible D gene (6 bases). V dropped 1 base and J dropped 4 bases, with 10 bases sitting between them. CDR3 length: 14 residues. The germline gives CDR1 SGHRS, CDR2 YFSETQ. In DNA, the CDR3 is TGCGCCAGCAGCTTGTCTGGGGGCGCAGATACGCAGTATTTT. Encoded protein: CASSLSGGADTQYF.

The rearrangement joins TRBV9 to TRBJ1-1; 8 nucleotides match TRBD1. The CDR3 runs 16 residues. CDR1 and CDR2 (germline): SGDLS, YYNGEE. With 0 bases clipped from V and 1 base from J, the junction kept 5 bases outside the gene matches. CDR3 protein: CASSVGDRRSNTEAFF. The CDR3 coding sequence is TGTGCCAGCAGCGTAGGGGACAGGAGATCGAACACTGAAGCTTTCTTT.

The chain is built from TRBV5-6 and TRBJ1-4, with 8 bases identical to TRBD1. After removal of 3 bases from V and 8 bases from J, the junction contained 6 bases not matched to a gene. This CDR3 has 14 residues. CDR1 is SGHDT and CDR2 is YYEEEE in the germline V gene. CDR3 DNA sequence: TGTGCCAGCAGCTCGGGACAGGACGGGGAAAAACTGTTTTTT. As protein: CASSSGQDGEKLFF.

V is TRBV5-5 and J is TRBJ2-2; TRBD2 aligns across 9 bases. The junction had 5 bases not matched to a gene; V was cut back by 2 bases and J by 0 bases. The CDR3 has 17 residues. Germline CDR1 and CDR2: SGHKS and YYEKEE (reference sequence). CDR3 region: CASSLLAGLANTGELFF. Written as DNA, the CDR3 is TGTGCCAGCAGCTTACTAGCGGGTCTAGCGAACACCGGGGAGCTGTTTTTT.

V gene TRBV7-2 combines with J gene TRBJ1-1; no clear D gene. The CDR3 runs to 15 residues. CDR1 and CDR2 (germline): SGHTA, FQGNSA. Trimming pared 1 base from V and 4 bases from J, leaving 13 bases between. The CDR3 protein is CASSLDIDTSTEAFF. DNA of the CDR3: TGTGCCAGCAGCTTAGACATCGACACTAGCACTGAAGCTTTCTTT.

This chain joins TRBV5-1 and TRBJ2-1, with 8 bases lining up with TRBD1. Germline CDR1 SGHRS, CDR2 YFSETQ. V was clipped by 4 bases and J by 4 bases; unmatched bases: 7. The CDR3 has 15 amino acids. The CDR3 coding sequence is TGCGCCAGCAGCGGAGGGACAGGACAGTACAATGAGCAGTTCTTC. This codes for CASSGGTGQYNEQFF. The full variable domain, its missing parts supplied by reference TRBV5-1 and TRBJ2-1, is KAGVTQTPRYLIKTRGQQVTLSCSPISGHRSVSWYQQTPGQGLQFLFEYFSETQRNKGNFPGRFSGRQFSNSRSEMNVSTLELGDSALYLCASSGGTGQYNEQFFGPGTRLTVL.

The V call is TRBV24-1, the J call TRBJ2-5; TRBD2 agrees at 8 bases. CDR3 length: 15 amino acids. The V segment lost 1 base and the J segment 5 bases; nucleotides outside the gene matches: 5. Germline assignment: CDR1 KGHDR and CDR2 SFDVKD. CDR3 DNA sequence: TGTGCCACCAGTGATTTCACTAGCGGAGGGGAGACCCAGTACTTC. Protein product: CATSDFTSGGETQYF.

The chain combines TRBV7-2 with TRBJ2-3, with 9 bases fitting TRBD2. From germline, CDR1 is SGHTA and CDR2 FQGNSA. The CDR3 sequence is 16 residues long. With 3 bases clipped from V and 4 bases from J, the junction kept 8 bases outside the gene matches. The chain's CDR3 is CASSLRASGVSDTQYF. For the CDR3, the DNA is TGTGCCAGCAGCTTGAGAGCTAGCGGGGTTTCAGATACGCAGTATTTT.

This chain links TRBV5-1 with TRBJ1-1; TRBD1 might be the D (5 bases). V lost 4 bases to trimming and J lost 0 bases, with 13 bases between them. CDR1 and CDR2 (germline): SGHRS, YFSETQ. The CDR3 totals 15 residues. The CDR3: CASSRDRELNTEAFF. CDR3 coding DNA: TGCGCCAGCAGCCGAGACAGAGAACTGAACACTGAAGCTTTCTTT.

The V and J genes are TRBV4-1 and TRBJ1-6; D ambiguous. The germline gives CDR1 MGHRA, CDR2 YSYEKL. Between the trimmed V and J ends, which lost 1 base and 1 base, there was a span of 11 bases. The CDR3 spans 17 residues. In DNA, the CDR3 is TGCGCCAGCAGCCAAGCGCATGCGGAGTCCTATAATTCACCCCTCCACTTT. It specifies CASSQAHAESYNSPLHF.

This clone is a singleton in its sample. The rearrangement uses TRBV27 and TRBJ2-3, with 13 bases that match TRBD2. The germline CDR1 and CDR2 sequences are MNHEY and SMNVEV (reference sequence). V shed 4 bases and J 0 bases; nucleotides not matched to a gene: 1. This CDR3 contains 16 residues. The CDR3 DNA reads as TGTGCCAGCAGTTGGACTAGCGGGGGAAGCACAGATACGCAGTATTTT. Its protein product is CASSWTSGGSTDTQYF.

This clone was seen a few times. This sequence joins TRBV2 and TRBJ2-3; tentatively, D is TRBD1 (6 bases). In germline, CDR1 is SNHLY, CDR2 FYNNEI. The CDR3 has 15 amino acids. V was pared by 6 bases and J by 6 bases, with 19 bases between. The CDR3 nucleotides read TGTGCCAGCAGGGGGTCGGCGACAGGCCCGGATACGCAGTATTTT. Amino acids: CASRGSATGPDTQYF. Complete variable domain (other parts from reference TRBV2 and TRBJ2-3): EPEVTQTPSHQVTQMGQEVILRCVPISNHLYFYWYRQILGQKVEFLVSFYNNEISEKSEIFDDQFSVERPDGSNFTLKIRSTKLEDSAMYFCASRGSATGPDTQYFGPGTRLTVL.

This chain joins TRBV5-1 and TRBJ1-4; TRBD1 agrees at 9 bases. The CDR3 loop spans 16 amino acids. Looked up from germline, CDR1 is SGHRS and CDR2 is YFSETQ. Losses at the gene ends were 3 bases for V and 2 bases for J; bases not matched to a gene: 5. The CDR3 region is CASSSGQGLTNEKLFF. CDR3 coding DNA: TGCGCCAGCAGCTCCGGACAGGGGCTGACTAATGAAAAACTGTTTTTT.

This chain uses TRBV10-3 with TRBJ2-1; 7 nucleotides align to TRBD2. Germline CDR1 and CDR2: ENHRY and SYGVKD. V trimming: 6 bases; J trimming: 8 bases; junction bases outside the gene matches: 13. This CDR3 spans 15 amino acids. This CDR3 is CAIRTAAGIGDEQFF. The CDR3 nucleotides read TGTGCCATCAGGACCGCAGCGGGGATTGGGGATGAGCAGTTCTTC.

The rearrangement links TRBV10-3 to TRBJ2-3; D may be TRBD2 (5 bases). The V and J ends lost 0 bases and 11 bases respectively, with 15 bases between them. CDR1 and CDR2 (germline): ENHRY, SYGVKD. The CDR3 is 14 residues long. The CDR3 sequence is CAISESVSGYVQYF. The DNA for the CDR3 is TGTGCCATCAGTGAGTCGGTGAGCGGCTATGTGCAGTATTTT.

The genes are TRBV19 and TRBJ1-1, with TRBD1 matching 7 bases. Unmatched junction bases numbered 15, after V lost 4 bases and J lost 4 bases. CDR3 length equals 17 residues. Germline V lookup: CDR1 LNHDA, CDR2 SQIVND (reference sequence). CDR3 bases: TGTGCCAGTAGTAAGGGGGCAGGGCAGGGGAGAGGCACTGAAGCTTTCTTT. Residues: CASSKGAGQGRGTEAFF.

The chain links TRBV5-4 to TRBJ2-5; perhaps TRBD2 as D (7 bases). The V end lost 7 bases, the J end lost 5 bases, and 15 bases lay between the germline ends. The V gene's germline CDR1 is SGHNT and CDR2 YYREEE (reference sequence). This CDR3 has 13 amino acids. The CDR3 DNA follows: TGTGCCAGCCGCCCCAGGGGAGGGGAGACCCAGTACTTC. Protein sequence: CASRPRGGETQYF.

The chain recombines TRBV4-3 with TRBJ2-7; possibly TRBD2 for D (6 bases). Germline V CDR1 and CDR2: LGHNA, YSLEER. V lost 3 bases, J lost 3 bases, and 15 bases lay in between. The CDR3 spans 15 residues. The CDR3 DNA reads as TGCGCCAGCAGCCAGGGCGACTGGGGGGACTACGAGCAGTACTTC. This encodes CASSQGDWGDYEQYF.

The V call is TRBV25-1, the J call TRBJ1-1; D might be TRBD1 (5 bases). CDR3 length equals 13 residues. Deletions cut 7 bases from V and 7 bases from J, with 16 bases between. Germline lookup yields CDR1 MGHDK and CDR2 SYGVNS. The CDR3 region is CASTPLGEGEAFF. CDR3 nucleotide sequence: TGTGCCAGCACCCCTCTGGGGGAGGGTGAAGCTTTCTTT.

The rearrangement links TRBV19 to TRBJ2-5; D possibly corresponds to TRBD2 (6 bases). CDR3 length: 13 amino acids. CDR1 is LNHDA, CDR2 SQIVND, per germline (reference sequence). V lost 3 bases to trimming and J lost 4 bases, with 9 bases between them. As DNA, the CDR3 is TGTGCCAGTAGTATGGGGAGGCTAGAGACCCAGTACTTC. This translates into CASSMGRLETQYF.

V usage is TRBV7-9 and J usage is TRBJ2-1; 11 bases line up with TRBD2. Germline trimming cut 2 bases from V and 6 bases from J; bases unmatched to any gene: 6. CDR3 size: 16 residues. In germline, CDR1 is SEHNR, CDR2 FQNEAQ (reference sequence). The CDR3 is CASSLRLAGGLNEQFF. The CDR3 coding sequence is TGTGCCAGCAGCTTACGGCTAGCGGGGGGCCTCAATGAGCAGTTCTTC.

The rearrangement joins TRBV4-2 to TRBJ2-3; D perhaps matches TRBD2 (7 bases). V was clipped by 4 bases and J by 0 bases, with 14 bases between them. The CDR3 loop spans 16 amino acids. Germline CDR1 and CDR2: LGHNA and YNFKEQ. For the CDR3, the DNA is TGTGCCAGCAGCCCCCCCGGGGGGCCTAGCACAGATACGCAGTATTTT. Protein: CASSPPGGPSTDTQYF.

CDR3 in amino acids: CASERGGTDTQYF. The CDR3, as DNA: TGTGCCAGCGAGCGGGGGGGTACAGATACGCAGTATTTT. The gene calls are TRBV7-8 and TRBJ2-3; 10 bases are a match to TRBD2. The CDR3 is 13 amino acids. After removal of 8 bases from V and 3 bases from J, the junction contained 2 bases not matched to a gene. The germline gives CDR1 SGHVS, CDR2 FQNEAQ.

The chain links TRBV28 to TRBJ2-7; 10 positions agree with TRBD1. The germline CDR1 and CDR2 sequences are MDHEN and SYDVKM. This CDR3 comprises 16 residues. The trim removed 6 bases at V and 2 bases at J, leaving 10 bases unmatched. The CDR3 DNA reads TGTGCCAGCAGGCACGCCCAGGGACAGGGGACCTACGAGCAGTACTTC. The encoded protein is CASRHAQGQGTYEQYF.